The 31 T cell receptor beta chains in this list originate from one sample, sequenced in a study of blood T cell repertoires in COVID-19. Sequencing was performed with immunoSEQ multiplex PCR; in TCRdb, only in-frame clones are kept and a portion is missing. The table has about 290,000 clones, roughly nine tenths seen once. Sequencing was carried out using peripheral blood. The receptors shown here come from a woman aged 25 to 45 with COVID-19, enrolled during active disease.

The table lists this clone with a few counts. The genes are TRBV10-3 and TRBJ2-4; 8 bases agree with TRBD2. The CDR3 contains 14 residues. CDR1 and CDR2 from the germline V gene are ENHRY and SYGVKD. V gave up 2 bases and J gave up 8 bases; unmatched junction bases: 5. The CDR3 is CAISEGGGPDIQYF. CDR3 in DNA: TGTGCCATCAGTGAGGGCGGGGGGCCTGACATTCAGTACTTC.

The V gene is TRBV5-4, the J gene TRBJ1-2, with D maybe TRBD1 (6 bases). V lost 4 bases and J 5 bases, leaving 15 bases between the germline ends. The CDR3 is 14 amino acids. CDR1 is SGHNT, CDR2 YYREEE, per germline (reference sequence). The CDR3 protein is CASSRSRTEYGYTF. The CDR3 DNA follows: TGTGCCAGCAGCCGCAGTCGGACAGAGTATGGCTACACCTTC.

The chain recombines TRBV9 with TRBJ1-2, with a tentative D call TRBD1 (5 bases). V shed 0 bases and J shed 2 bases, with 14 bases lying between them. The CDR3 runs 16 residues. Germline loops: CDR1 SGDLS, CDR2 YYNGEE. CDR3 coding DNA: TGTGCCAGCAGCGTAGCGGCCAGGGCTGGGAACTATGGCTACACCTTC. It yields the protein CASSVAARAGNYGYTF.

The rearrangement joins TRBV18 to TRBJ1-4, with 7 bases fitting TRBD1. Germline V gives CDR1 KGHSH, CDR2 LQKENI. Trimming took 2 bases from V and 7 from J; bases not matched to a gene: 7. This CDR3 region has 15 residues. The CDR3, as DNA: TGTGCCAGCTCACCAGCTACAGGGGCAAGTGAAAAACTGTTTTTT. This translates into CASSPATGASEKLFF. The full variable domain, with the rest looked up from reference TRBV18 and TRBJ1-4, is NAGVMQNPRHLVRRRGQEARLRCSPMKGHSHVYWYRQLPEEGLKFMVYLQKENIIDESGMPKERFSAEFPKEGPSILRIQQVVRGDSAAYFCASSPATGASEKLFFGSGTQLSVL.

CDR3 in DNA: TGTGCCAGCAGCTTCCAGGGGGGCACTGAAGCTTTCTTT. This gives the protein CASSFQGGTEAFF. The chain links TRBV11-1 to TRBJ1-1; TRBD1 matches 7 bases. Losses at the gene ends were 3 bases for V and 4 bases for J; bases not matched to a gene: 2. This CDR3 spans 13 amino acids. CDR1 and CDR2 from the germline V gene are SGHAT and FQDESV (reference sequence). The full variable domain, its missing parts supplied by reference TRBV11-1 and TRBJ1-1, is EAEVAQSPRYKITEKSQAVAFWCDPISGHATLYWYRQILGQGPELLVQFQDESVVDDSQLPKDRFSAERLKGVDSTLKIQPAELGDSAMYLCASSFQGGTEAFFGQGTRLTVV.

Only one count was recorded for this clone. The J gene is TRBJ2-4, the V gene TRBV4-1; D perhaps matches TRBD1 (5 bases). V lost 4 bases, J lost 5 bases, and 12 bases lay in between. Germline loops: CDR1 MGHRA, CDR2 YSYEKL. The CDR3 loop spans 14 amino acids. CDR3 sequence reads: CASSPELGENIQYF. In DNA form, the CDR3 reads TGCGCCAGCAGCCCCGAATTAGGGGAAAACATTCAGTACTTC.

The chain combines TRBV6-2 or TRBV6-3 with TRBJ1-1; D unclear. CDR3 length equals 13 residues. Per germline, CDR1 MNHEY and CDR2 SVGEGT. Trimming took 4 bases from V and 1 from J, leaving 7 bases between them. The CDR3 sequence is CASSWFGNTEAFF. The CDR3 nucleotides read TGTGCCAGCAGTTGGTTCGGGAACACTGAAGCTTTCTTT.

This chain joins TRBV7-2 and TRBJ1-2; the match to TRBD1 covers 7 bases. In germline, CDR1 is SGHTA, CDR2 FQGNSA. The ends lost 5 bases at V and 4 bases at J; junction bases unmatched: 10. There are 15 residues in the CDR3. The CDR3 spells CASSQEVGGTYGYTF. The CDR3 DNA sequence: TGTGCCAGCAGCCAAGAGGTAGGGGGCACCTATGGCTACACCTTC.

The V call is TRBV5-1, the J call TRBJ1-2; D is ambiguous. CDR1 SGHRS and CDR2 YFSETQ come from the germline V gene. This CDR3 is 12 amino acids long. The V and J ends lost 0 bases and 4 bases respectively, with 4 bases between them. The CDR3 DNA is TGCGCCAGCAGCTTGGGGGCCTATGGCTACACCTTC. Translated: CASSLGAYGYTF.

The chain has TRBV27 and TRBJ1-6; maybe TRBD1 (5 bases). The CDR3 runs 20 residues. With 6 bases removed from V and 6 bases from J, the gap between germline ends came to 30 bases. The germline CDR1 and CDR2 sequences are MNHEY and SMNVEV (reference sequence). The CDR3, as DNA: TGTGCCAGCAGGCTTATATACGGGAGGGACTTCCGACCGGGTAATTCACCCCTCCACTTT. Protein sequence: CASRLIYGRDFRPGNSPLHF.

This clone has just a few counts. CDR3 nucleotide sequence: TGTGCCAGCAGCGCCCTAGCGGGGGGGCTCTACGAGCAGTACTTC. This gives the protein CASSALAGGLYEQYF. The V gene is TRBV11-2, the J gene TRBJ2-7, with 12 bases that match TRBD2. Trimming cost V 5 bases and J 3 bases; bases outside gene matches: 5. In germline, CDR1 is SGHAT, CDR2 FQNNGV. The CDR3 length is 15 residues.

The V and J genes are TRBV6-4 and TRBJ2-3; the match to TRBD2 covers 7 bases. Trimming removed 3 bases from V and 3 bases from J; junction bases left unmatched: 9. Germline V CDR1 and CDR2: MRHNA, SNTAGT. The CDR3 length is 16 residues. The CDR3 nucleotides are TGTGCCAGCAGTGAAGGGGCGGGGGAACTTACAGATACGCAGTATTTT. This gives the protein CASSEGAGELTDTQYF.

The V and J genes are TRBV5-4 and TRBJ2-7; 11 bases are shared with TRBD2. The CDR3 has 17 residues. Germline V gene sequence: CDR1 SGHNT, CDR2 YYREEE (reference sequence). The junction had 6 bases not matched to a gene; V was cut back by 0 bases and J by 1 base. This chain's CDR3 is CASSLVLAGAPSYEQYF. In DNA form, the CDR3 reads TGTGCCAGCAGCTTGGTACTAGCGGGGGCGCCTTCCTACGAGCAGTACTTC.

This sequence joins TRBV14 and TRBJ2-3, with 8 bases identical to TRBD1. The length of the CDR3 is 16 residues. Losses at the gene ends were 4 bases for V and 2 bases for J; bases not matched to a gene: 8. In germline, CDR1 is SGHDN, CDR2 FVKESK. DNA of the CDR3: TGTGCCAGCAGCCTCATTTTTCAGGGGGCCACAGATACGCAGTATTTT. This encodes CASSLIFQGATDTQYF.

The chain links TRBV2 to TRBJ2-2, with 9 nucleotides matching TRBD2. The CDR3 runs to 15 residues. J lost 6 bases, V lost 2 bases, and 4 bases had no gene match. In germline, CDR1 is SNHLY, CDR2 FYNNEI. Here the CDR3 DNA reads TGTGCCAGCAGTGAACGCGGGGGGGCGGCCGGGGAGCTGTTTTTT. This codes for CASSERGGAAGELFF.

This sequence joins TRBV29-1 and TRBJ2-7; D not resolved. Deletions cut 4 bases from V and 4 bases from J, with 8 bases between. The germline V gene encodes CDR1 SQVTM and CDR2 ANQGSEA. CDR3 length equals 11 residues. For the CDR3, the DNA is TGCAGCGTTGGTATCAGTTACGAGCAGTACTTC. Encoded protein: CSVGISYEQYF.

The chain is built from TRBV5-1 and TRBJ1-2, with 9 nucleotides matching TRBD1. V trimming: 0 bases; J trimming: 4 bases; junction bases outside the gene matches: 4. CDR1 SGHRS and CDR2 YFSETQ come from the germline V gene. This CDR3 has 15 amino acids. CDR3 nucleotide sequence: TGCGCCAGCAGCTTGGAGGGACAGGGCTTCTATGGCTACACCTTC. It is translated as CASSLEGQGFYGYTF.

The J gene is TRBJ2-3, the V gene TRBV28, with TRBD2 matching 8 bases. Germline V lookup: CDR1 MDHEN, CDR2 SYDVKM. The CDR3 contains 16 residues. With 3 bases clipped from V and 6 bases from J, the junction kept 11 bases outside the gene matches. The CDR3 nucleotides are TGTGCCAGCAGTTTTGGTGGGCGGGGGGCCTTGGATACGCAGTATTTT. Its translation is CASSFGGRGALDTQYF.

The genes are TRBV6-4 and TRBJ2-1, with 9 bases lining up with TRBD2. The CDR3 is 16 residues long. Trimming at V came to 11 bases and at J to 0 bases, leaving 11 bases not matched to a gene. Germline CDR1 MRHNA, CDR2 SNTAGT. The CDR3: CASSQTSGPSYNEQFF. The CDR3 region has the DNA TGTGCCTCCTCCCAGACTAGCGGACCCTCCTACAATGAGCAGTTCTTC.

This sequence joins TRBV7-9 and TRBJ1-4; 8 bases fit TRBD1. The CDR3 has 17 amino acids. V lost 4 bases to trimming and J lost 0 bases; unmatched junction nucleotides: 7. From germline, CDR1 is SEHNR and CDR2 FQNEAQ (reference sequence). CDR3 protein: CASSSPDRAATNEKLFF. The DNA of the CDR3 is TGTGCCAGCAGCTCCCCGGACAGGGCCGCAACTAATGAAAAACTGTTTTTT.

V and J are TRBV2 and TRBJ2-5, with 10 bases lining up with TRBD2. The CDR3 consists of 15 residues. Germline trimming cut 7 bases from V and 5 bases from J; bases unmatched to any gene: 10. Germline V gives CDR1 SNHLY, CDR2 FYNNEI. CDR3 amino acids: CASNLAGVSGETQYF. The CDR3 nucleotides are TGTGCCAGCAACCTAGCGGGGGTTTCTGGTGAGACCCAGTACTTC.

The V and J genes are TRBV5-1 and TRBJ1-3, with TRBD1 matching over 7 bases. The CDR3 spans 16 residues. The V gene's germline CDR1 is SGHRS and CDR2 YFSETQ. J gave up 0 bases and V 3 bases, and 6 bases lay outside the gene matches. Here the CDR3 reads CASSSDRQSSGNTIYF. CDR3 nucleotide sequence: TGCGCCAGCAGCTCGGACAGGCAGAGCTCTGGAAACACCATATATTTT.

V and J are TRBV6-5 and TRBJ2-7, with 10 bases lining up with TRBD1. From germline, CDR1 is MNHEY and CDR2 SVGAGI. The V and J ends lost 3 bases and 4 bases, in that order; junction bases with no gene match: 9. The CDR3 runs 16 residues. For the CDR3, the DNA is TGTGCCAGCAGTTATGGGCAGACAGGGGGCAGGTACGAGCAGTACTTC. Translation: CASSYGQTGGRYEQYF.

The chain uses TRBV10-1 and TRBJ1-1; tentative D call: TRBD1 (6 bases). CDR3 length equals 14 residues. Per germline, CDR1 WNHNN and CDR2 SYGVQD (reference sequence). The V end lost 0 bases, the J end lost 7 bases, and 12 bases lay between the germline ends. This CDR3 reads CASSESRGANEAFF. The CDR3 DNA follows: TGCGCCAGCAGTGAGTCGCGGGGGGCTAATGAAGCTTTCTTT.

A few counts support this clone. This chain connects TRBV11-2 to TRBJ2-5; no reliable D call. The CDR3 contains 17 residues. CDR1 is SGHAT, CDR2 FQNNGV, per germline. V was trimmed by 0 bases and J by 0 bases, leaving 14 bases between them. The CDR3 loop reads CASSLEVRSWYQETQYF. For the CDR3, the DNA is TGTGCCAGCAGCTTAGAGGTCAGGTCTTGGTACCAAGAGACCCAGTACTTC.

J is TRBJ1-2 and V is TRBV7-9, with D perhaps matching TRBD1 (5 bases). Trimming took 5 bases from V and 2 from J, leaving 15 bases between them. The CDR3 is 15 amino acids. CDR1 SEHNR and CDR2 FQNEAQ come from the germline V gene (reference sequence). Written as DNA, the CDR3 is TGTGCCAGCAGCCCCTCGCAGGCAGGGAACTATGGCTACACCTTC. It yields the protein CASSPSQAGNYGYTF.

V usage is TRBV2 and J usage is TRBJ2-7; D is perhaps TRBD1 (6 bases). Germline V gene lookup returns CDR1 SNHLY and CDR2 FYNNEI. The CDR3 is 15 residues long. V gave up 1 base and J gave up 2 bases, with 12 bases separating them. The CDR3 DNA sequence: TGTGCCAGCAGTGAAGAGGCGCCAGGGGCCTACGAGCAGTACTTC. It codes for CASSEEAPGAYEQYF.

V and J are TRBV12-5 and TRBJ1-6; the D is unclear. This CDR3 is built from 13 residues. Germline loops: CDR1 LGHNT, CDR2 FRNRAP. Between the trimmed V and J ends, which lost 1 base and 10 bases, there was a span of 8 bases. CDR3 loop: CASGLEEDSPLHF. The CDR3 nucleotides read TGTGCTAGTGGTTTGGAGGAGGACTCACCCCTCCACTTT.

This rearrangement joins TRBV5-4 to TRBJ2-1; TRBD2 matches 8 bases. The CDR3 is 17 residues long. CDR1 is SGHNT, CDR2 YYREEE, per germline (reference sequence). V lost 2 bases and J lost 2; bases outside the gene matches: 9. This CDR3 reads CASSFDILAGPYNEQFF. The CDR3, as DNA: TGTGCCAGCAGCTTCGATATTCTAGCGGGCCCCTACAATGAGCAGTTCTTC.

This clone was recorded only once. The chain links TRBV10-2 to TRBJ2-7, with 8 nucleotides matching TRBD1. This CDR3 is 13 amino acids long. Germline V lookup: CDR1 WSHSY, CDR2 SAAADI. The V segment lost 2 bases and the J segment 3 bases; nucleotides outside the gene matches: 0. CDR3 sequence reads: CASSEGQGYEQYF. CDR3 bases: TGCGCCAGCAGTGAGGGACAGGGCTACGAGCAGTACTTC.

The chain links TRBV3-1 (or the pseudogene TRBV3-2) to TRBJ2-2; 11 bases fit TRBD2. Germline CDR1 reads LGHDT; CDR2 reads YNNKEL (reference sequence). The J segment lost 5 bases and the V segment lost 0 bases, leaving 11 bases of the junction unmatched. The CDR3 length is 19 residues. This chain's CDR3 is CASSQDLSTSGVFTGELFF. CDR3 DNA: TGTGCCAGCAGCCAAGACCTCTCGACTAGCGGGGTATTTACCGGGGAGCTGTTTTTT.